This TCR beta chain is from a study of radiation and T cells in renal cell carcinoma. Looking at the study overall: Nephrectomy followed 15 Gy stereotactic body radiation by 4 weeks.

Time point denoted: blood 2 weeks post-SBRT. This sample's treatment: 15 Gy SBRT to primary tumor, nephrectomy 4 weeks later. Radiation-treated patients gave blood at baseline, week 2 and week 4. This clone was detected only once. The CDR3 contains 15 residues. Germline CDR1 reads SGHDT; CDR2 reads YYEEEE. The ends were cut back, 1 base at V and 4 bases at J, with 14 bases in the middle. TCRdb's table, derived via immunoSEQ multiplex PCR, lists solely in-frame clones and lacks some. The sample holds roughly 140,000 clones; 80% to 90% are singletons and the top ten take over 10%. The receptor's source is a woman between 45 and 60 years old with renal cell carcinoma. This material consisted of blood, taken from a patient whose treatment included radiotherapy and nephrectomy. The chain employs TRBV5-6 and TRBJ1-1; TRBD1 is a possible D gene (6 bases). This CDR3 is CASSLRGAAGTEAFF. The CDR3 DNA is TGTGCCAGCAGCTTGAGGGGGGCTGCGGGCACTGAAGCTTTCTTT.